These 8 T cell receptor beta chains originate from one sample sequenced in a study of STAT5B mutations in CD4+ large granular lymphocyte leukemia. TCRdb's table, derived via immunoSEQ multiplex PCR, lists solely in-frame clones and lacks some. The sample lists about 40,000 clones; 81% were seen once. The sample taken for sequencing was CD4+ T cells from blood buffy coats. The receptors here all came from a human donor in good health.

In this sample, this clone turned up a few times. The chain joins TRBV2 to TRBJ2-7; 12 bases are a match to TRBD2. The CDR3 totals 17 residues. CDR1 SNHLY and CDR2 FYNNEI come from the germline V gene. V shed 5 bases and J 6 bases; nucleotides not matched to a gene: 14. CDR3 loop: CASSYMPSGGALGEQYF. In nucleotides, the CDR3 is TGTGCCAGCAGTTATATGCCTAGCGGGGGGGCTTTGGGCGAGCAGTACTTC.

The chain uses TRBV6-1 and TRBJ1-1; D unresolved. The CDR3 runs to 14 residues. V was trimmed by 7 bases and J by 6 bases, leaving 18 bases between them. CDR1 and CDR2 from the germline V gene are MNHNS and SASEGT. The CDR3, as DNA: TGTGCCAGCATTTTTTCGGGTGTAACCGCTGAAGCTTTCTTT. Translated, it gives CASIFSGVTAEAFF.

Notes on this clone: This CDR3 is also generated by other DNA sequences in the sample. The chain employs TRBV4-3 and TRBJ2-3; 8 positions agree with TRBD2. The CDR3 consists of 15 residues. Losses at the gene ends were 2 bases for V and 0 bases for J; bases not matched to a gene: 1. The germline gives CDR1 LGHNA, CDR2 YSLEER. Here the CDR3 DNA reads TGCGCCAGCAGCCAAACTAGCGGCAGCACAGATACGCAGTATTTT. This gives the protein CASSQTSGSTDTQYF.

The chain combines TRBV7-2 with TRBJ2-7, with TRBD2 matching over 11 bases. The CDR3 consists of 14 residues. Germline CDR1 reads SGHTA; CDR2 reads FQGNSA. The V segment lost 6 bases and the J segment 2 bases; nucleotides outside the gene matches: 3. CDR3 nucleotides: TGTGCCAGCAGTGATAGCGGGAGGGCCTACGAGCAGTACTTC. Translation gives CASSDSGRAYEQYF. Full variable domain (remainder filled in from reference TRBV7-2 and TRBJ2-7): GAGVSQSPSNKVTEKGKDVELRCDPISGHTALYWYRQSLGQGLEFLIYFQGNSAPDKSGLPSDRFSAERTGGSVSTLTIQRTQQEDSAVYLCASSDSGRAYEQYFGPGTRLTVT.

The gene calls are TRBV10-3 and TRBJ1-3; D remains ambiguous. The germline CDR1 and CDR2 sequences are ENHRY and SYGVKD. The CDR3 loop spans 12 amino acids. V was trimmed by 0 bases and J by 6 bases, leaving 3 bases between them. The CDR3 loop is CAISESTNTIYF. CDR3 bases: TGTGCCATCAGTGAGTCGACAAACACCATATATTTT.

The rearrangement uses TRBV6-5 and TRBJ1-1; D remains ambiguous. The germline gives CDR1 MNHEY, CDR2 SVGAGI. This CDR3 region has 13 residues. Trimming shortened V by 2 bases and J by 1 base, and 5 bases separated the two germline ends. The CDR3 region is CASSYRTNTEAFF. The CDR3 DNA sequence: TGTGCCAGCAGTTACAGGACGAACACTGAAGCTTTCTTT.

This clone was picked up one time. The chain employs TRBV11-3 and TRBJ2-1; D is uncertain. V lost 4 bases, J lost 5 bases, and 9 bases lay in between. Germline V gene sequence: CDR1 SGHNT, CDR2 YENEEA. This CDR3 has 13 residues. CDR3 nucleotides: TGTGCCAGCAGCTCGTATGAGAACAATGAGCAGTTCTTC. Its protein product is CASSSYENNEQFF.

The gene calls are TRBV7-3 and TRBJ2-3; perhaps TRBD2 as D (6 bases). Germline values: CDR1 SGHTA, CDR2 FQGTGA. The CDR3 loop spans 14 amino acids. The ends were cut back, 3 bases at V and 3 bases at J, with 10 bases in the middle. The DNA of the CDR3 is TGTGCCAGCAGCTTCGGGGGTTTGACAGATACGCAGTATTTT. This codes for CASSFGGLTDTQYF.